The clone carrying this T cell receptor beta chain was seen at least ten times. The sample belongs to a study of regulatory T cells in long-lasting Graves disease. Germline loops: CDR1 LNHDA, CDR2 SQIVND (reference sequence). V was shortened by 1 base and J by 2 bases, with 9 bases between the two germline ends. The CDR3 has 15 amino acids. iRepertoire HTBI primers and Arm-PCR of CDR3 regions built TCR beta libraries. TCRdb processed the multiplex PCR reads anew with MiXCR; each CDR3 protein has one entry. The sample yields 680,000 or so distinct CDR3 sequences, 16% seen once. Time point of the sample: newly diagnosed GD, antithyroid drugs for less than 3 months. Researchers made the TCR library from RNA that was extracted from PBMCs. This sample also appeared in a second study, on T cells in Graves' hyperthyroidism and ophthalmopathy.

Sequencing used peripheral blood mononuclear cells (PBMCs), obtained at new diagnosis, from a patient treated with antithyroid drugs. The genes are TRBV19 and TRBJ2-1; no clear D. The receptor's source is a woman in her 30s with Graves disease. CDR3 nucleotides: TGTGCCAGTAGTATAGGCGAGTCACCCTACAATGAGCAGTTCTTC. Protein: CASSIGESPYNEQFF.